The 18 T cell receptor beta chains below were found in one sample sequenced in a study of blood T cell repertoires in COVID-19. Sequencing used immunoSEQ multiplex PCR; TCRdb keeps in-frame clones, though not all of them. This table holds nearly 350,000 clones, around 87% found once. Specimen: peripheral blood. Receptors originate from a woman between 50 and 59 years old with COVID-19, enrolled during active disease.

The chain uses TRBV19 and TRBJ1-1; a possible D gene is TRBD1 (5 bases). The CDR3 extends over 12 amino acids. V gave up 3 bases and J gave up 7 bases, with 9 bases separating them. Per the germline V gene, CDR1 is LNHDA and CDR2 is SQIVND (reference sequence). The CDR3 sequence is CASSIGGFEAFF. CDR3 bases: TGTGCCAGTAGTATTGGGGGGTTTGAAGCTTTCTTT.

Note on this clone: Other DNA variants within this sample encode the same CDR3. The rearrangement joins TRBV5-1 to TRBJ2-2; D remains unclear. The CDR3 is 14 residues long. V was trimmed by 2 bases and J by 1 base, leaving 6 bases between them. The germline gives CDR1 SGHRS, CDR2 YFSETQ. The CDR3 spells CASSFSGNTGELFF. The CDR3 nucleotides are TGCGCCAGCAGCTTTTCAGGGAACACCGGGGAGCTGTTTTTT.

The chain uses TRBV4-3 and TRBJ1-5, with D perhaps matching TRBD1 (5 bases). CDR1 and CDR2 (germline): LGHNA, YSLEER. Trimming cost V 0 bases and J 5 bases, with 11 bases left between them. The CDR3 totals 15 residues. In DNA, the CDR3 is TGCGCCAGCAGCCAAGACGACTGGGGCTATCAGCCCCAGCATTTT. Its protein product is CASSQDDWGYQPQHF.

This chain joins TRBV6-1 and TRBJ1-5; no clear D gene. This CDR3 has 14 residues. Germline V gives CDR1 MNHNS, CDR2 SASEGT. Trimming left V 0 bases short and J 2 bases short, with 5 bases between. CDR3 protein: CASSEARGNQPQHF. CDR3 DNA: TGTGCCAGCAGTGAAGCACGGGGCAATCAGCCCCAGCATTTT.

The CDR3 loop is CASSVALGAYNEQFF. In DNA form, the CDR3 reads TGTGCCAGCAGCGTAGCTCTAGGGGCCTACAATGAGCAGTTCTTC. The chain has TRBV9 and TRBJ2-1, with TRBD1 as a possible D gene (5 bases). Between the trimmed V and J ends, which lost 0 bases and 2 bases, there was a span of 9 bases. The CDR3 has 15 residues. The germline gives CDR1 SGDLS, CDR2 YYNGEE.

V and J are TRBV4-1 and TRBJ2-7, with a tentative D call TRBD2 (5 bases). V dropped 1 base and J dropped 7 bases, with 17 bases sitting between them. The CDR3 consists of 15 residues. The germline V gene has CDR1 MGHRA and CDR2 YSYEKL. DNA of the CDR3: TGCGCCAGCAGCCAAGTCGCGACCCGAGGGAGTGAGCAGTACTTC. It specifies CASSQVATRGSEQYF.

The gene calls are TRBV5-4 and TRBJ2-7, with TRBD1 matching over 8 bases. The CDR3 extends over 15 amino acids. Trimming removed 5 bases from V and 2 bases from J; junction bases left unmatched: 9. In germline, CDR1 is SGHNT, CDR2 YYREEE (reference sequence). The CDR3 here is CASRPDRGKAYEQYF. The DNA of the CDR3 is TGTGCCAGCAGACCCGACAGGGGTAAGGCCTACGAGCAGTACTTC. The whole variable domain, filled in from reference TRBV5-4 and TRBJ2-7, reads ETGVTQSPTHLIKTRGQQVTLRCSSQSGHNTVSWYQQALGQGPQFIFQYYREEENGRGNFPPRFSGLQFPNYSSELNVNALELDDSALYLCASRPDRGKAYEQYFGPGTRLTVT.

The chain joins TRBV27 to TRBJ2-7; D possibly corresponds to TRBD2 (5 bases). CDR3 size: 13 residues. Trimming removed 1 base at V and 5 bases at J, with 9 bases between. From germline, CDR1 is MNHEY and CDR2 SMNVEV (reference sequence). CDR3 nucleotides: TGTGCCAGCAGTTTATTCGCTAGCAACGAGCAGTACTTC. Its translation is CASSLFASNEQYF.

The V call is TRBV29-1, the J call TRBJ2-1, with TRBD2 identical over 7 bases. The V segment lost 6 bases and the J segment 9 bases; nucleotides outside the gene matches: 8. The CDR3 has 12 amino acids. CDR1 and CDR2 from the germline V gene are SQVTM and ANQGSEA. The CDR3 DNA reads TGCAGCGTAGGACTAGGGCGGGGTGAGCAGTTCTTC. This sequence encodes CSVGLGRGEQFF.

The CDR3 here is CASRSQGAFYQPQHF. The DNA of the CDR3 is TGTGCCAGCAGGTCACAGGGGGCCTTCTATCAGCCCCAGCATTTT. This chain joins TRBV6-6 and TRBJ1-5, with TRBD1 identical over 9 bases. The length of the CDR3 is 15 residues. The germline V gene has CDR1 MNHNY and CDR2 SVGAGI (reference sequence). Trimming at V came to 6 bases and at J to 5 bases, leaving 8 bases not matched to a gene.

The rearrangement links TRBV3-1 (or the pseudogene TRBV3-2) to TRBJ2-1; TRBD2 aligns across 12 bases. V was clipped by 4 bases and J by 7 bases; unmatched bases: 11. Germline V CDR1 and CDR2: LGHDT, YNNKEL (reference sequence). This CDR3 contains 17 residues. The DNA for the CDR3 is TGTGCCAGCAGCCCCCTCGGGCTAGCGGGAGGGAGAAATGAGCAGTTCTTC. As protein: CASSPLGLAGGRNEQFF.

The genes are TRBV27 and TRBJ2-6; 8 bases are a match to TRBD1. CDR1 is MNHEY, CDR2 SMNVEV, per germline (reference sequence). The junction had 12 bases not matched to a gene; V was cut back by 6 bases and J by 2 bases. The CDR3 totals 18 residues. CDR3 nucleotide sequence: TGTGCCAGCAGCCTAAAGCCACAGGGGGGTACTGGGGCCAACGTCCTGACTTTC. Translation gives CASSLKPQGGTGANVLTF.

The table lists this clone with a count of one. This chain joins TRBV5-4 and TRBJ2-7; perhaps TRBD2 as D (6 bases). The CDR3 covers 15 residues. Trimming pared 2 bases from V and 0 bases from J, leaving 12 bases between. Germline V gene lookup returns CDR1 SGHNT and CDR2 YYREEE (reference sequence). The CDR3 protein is CASSLGTPSSYEQYF. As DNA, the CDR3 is TGTGCCAGCAGCTTAGGGACTCCTAGCTCCTACGAGCAGTACTTC.

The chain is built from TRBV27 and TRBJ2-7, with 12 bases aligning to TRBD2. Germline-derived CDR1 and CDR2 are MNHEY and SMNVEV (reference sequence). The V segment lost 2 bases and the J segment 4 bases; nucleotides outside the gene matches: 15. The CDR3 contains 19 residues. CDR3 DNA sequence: TGTGCCAGCAGTTTAACGGGGGATCGACTAGCGGGAGTTGGATACGAGCAGTACTTC. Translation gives CASSLTGDRLAGVGYEQYF.

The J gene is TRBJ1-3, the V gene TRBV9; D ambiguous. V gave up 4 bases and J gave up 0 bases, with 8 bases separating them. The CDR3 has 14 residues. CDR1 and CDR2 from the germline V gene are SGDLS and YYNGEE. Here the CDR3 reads CASSRTYSGNTIYF. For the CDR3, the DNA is TGTGCCAGCAGCCGTACTTACTCTGGAAACACCATATATTTT.

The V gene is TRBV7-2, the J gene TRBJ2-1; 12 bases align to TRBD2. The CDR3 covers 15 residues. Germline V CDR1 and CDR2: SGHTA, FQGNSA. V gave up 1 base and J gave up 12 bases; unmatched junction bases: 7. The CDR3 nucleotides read TGTGCCAGCAGCTTAGGTCTAGCGGGAGGGGCTGGGCAGTTCTTC. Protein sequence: CASSLGLAGGAGQFF. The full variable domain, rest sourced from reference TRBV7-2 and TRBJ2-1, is GAGVSQSPSNKVTEKGKDVELRCDPISGHTALYWYRQSLGQGLEFLIYFQGNSAPDKSGLPSDRFSAERTGGSVSTLTIQRTQQEDSAVYLCASSLGLAGGAGQFFGPGTRLTVL.

CDR3 DNA sequence: TGTGCCAGCAGCTCTATGACAGGGGAGTACGAGCAGTACTTC. Translation: CASSSMTGEYEQYF. The J gene is TRBJ2-7, the V gene TRBV6-5; 8 nucleotides align to TRBD1. Germline V gene lookup returns CDR1 MNHEY and CDR2 SVGAGI. The length of the CDR3 is 14 residues. V lost 6 bases and J lost 4; bases outside the gene matches: 8.

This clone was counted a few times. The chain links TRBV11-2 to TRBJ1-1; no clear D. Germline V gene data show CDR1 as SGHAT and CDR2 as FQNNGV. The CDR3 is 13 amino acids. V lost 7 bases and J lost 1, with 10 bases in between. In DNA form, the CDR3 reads TGTGCCAGCAAACGGGCGGGGAACACTGAAGCTTTCTTT. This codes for CASKRAGNTEAFF.